This T cell receptor beta chain was captured in a study of beta chain features in type 1 diabetes. Findings and limits, study-wide: Patients showed naive, central memory and Treg TCRB repertoires that appeared more similar than those of healthy donors.

This CDR3 is built from 14 residues. The junction had 5 bases not matched to a gene; V was cut back by 6 bases and J by 3 bases. The V gene's germline CDR1 is SGDLS and CDR2 YYNGEE. Isolated RNA was reverse transcribed in full, so expressed TCRB transcripts were sequenced. The data were produced by immunoSEQ multiplex PCR, yet TCRdb's version contains in-frame clones alone and is incomplete. The sample has under 250,000 clones, 12% to 15% seen once. Turning to this clone: Its antigen is not identified.

The sequencing sample was made of naive CD4+ T cells from blood. The origin of this receptor is a woman aged 40 to 49 in good health. V is TRBV9 and J is TRBJ2-3; 9 nucleotides align to TRBD2. CDR3 loop: CASNGGGATDTQYF. CDR3 nucleotide sequence: TGTGCCAGCAACGGCGGGGGGGCTACAGATACGCAGTATTTT.